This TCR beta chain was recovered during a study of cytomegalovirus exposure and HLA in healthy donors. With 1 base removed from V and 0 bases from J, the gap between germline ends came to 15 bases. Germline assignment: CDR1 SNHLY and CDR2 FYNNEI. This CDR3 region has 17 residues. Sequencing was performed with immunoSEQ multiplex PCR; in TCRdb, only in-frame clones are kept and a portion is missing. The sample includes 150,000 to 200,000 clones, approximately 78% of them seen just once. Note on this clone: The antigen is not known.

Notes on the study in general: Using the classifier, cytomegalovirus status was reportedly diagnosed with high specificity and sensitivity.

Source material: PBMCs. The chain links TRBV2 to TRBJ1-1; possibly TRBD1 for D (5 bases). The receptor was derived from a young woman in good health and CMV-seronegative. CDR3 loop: CASSEGTINNMNTEAFF. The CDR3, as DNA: TGTGCCAGCAGTGAAGGGACAATAAACAACATGAACACTGAAGCTTTCTTT.